Listed here are 18 T cell receptor beta chains from one sample, sequenced in a study of cytomegalovirus exposure and HLA in healthy donors. A multiplex PCR was run with 60 Vbeta primers and 13 Jbeta primers. The data were produced by immunoSEQ multiplex PCR, yet TCRdb's version contains in-frame clones alone and is incomplete. The repertoire holds about 140,000 clones, with 60% to 80% as singletons. Sequencing used PBMCs. These receptors were obtained from a male donor in good health and CMV-seronegative.

V usage is TRBV2 and J usage is TRBJ2-3; perhaps TRBD2 as D (6 bases). Trimming stripped 1 base from V and 4 bases from J, with 9 bases between. The CDR3 covers 14 residues. Germline loops: CDR1 SNHLY, CDR2 FYNNEI. The CDR3 DNA reads as TGTGCCAGCAGTGAAGGGAGGGGACCAGATACGCAGTATTTT. It codes for CASSEGRGPDTQYF.

This rearrangement joins TRBV5-6 to TRBJ2-7; 7 bases match TRBD1. The germline CDR1 and CDR2 sequences are SGHDT and YYEEEE. CDR3 length: 15 amino acids. V gave up 4 bases and J gave up 4 bases; unmatched junction bases: 11. CDR3: CASSKQGDNVYEQYF. The CDR3 bases are TGTGCCAGCAGCAAGCAGGGGGATAATGTTTACGAGCAGTACTTC.

As for this clone: At one of its ends the junction is not consistent with the germline gene, which may arise from a read error. The chain's CDR3 is CASSSGGSPLHF. CDR3 nucleotide sequence: TGTGCCAGCAGTTCGGGGGGTTCACCCCTCCATTTT. This sequence joins TRBV28 and TRBJ1-6; weak D call: TRBD1 (5 bases). CDR1 is MDHEN and CDR2 is SYDVKM in the germline V gene. The CDR3 has 12 amino acids.

The chain couples TRBV7-6 to TRBJ1-6, with 8 bases lining up with TRBD1. Germline V gene lookup returns CDR1 SGHVS and CDR2 FNYEAQ. V lost 5 bases to trimming and J lost 6 bases; unmatched junction nucleotides: 3. CDR3 length: 14 amino acids. CDR3 in DNA: TGTGCCAGCAGCCGGGACAGGATTAATTCACCCCTCCACTTT. Residues: CASSRDRINSPLHF.

The V gene is TRBV30, the J gene TRBJ1-6; 8 bases fit TRBD1. The V gene's germline CDR1 is GTSNPN and CDR2 SVGIG (reference sequence). The CDR3 is 20 residues long. Unmatched junction bases numbered 14, after V lost 1 base and J lost 0 bases. Written as DNA, the CDR3 is TGTGCCTGGAGTGGTGCCCCCGACAGGGGCGTAAGCTCCTATAATTCACCCCTCCACTTT. Translating gives CAWSGAPDRGVSSYNSPLHF.

The chain has TRBV5-5 and TRBJ1-2, with D unresolved. Trimming left V 5 bases short and J 0 bases short, with 14 bases between. Germline loops: CDR1 SGHKS, CDR2 YYEKEE (reference sequence). The CDR3 consists of 15 residues. CDR3 sequence reads: CASSFSGSTNYGYTF. CDR3 nucleotides: TGTGCCAGCAGTTTCTCAGGCAGCACTAACTATGGCTACACCTTC.

J is TRBJ2-7 and V is TRBV6-1, with a weak D call TRBD1 (5 bases). Germline V lookup: CDR1 MNHNS, CDR2 SASEGT. V lost 1 base, J lost 2 bases, and 6 bases lay in between. This CDR3 region has 13 residues. For the CDR3, the DNA is TGTGCCAGCAGTGAAGGGACAACCTACGAGCAGTACTTC. Encoded protein: CASSEGTTYEQYF.

The chain uses TRBV9 and TRBJ1-5; 7 bases fit TRBD1. The ends lost 4 bases at V and 1 base at J; junction bases unmatched: 5. Per the germline V gene, CDR1 is SGDLS and CDR2 is YYNGEE. This CDR3 is built from 15 residues. CDR3 coding DNA: TGTGCCAGCAGCTCCGACAGGGAGAGCAATCAGCCCCAGCATTTT. It encodes CASSSDRESNQPQHF. Variable domain in full (rest from reference TRBV9 and TRBJ1-5): DSGVTQTPKHLITATGQRVTLRCSPRSGDLSVYWYQQSLDQGLQFLIQYYNGEERAKGNILERFSAQQFPDLHSELNLSSLELGDSALYFCASSSDRESNQPQHFGDGTRLSIL.

This chain uses TRBV5-4 with TRBJ1-2, with D perhaps matching TRBD1 (5 bases). The V end lost 1 base, the J end lost 4 bases, and 11 bases lay between the germline ends. Germline V gene lookup returns CDR1 SGHNT and CDR2 YYREEE (reference sequence). The CDR3 extends over 14 amino acids. The CDR3, as DNA: TGTGCCAGCAGCTTGCCAGGGAAGAGCTATGGCTACACCTTC. It translates to CASSLPGKSYGYTF. Complete variable domain (other parts from reference TRBV5-4 and TRBJ1-2): ETGVTQSPTHLIKTRGQQVTLRCSSQSGHNTVSWYQQALGQGPQFIFQYYREEENGRGNFPPRFSGLQFPNYSSELNVNALELDDSALYLCASSLPGKSYGYTFGSGTRLTVV.

The chain links TRBV7-2 to TRBJ1-5; TRBD1 matches 12 bases. The CDR3 runs 15 residues. Germline loops: CDR1 SGHTA, CDR2 FQGNSA. The V segment lost 5 bases and the J segment 7 bases; nucleotides outside the gene matches: 6. The DNA for the CDR3 is TGTGCCAGCAGCCCACCTGGGACAGGGGGCCAGCCCCAGCATTTT. Translated: CASSPPGTGGQPQHF.

The chain links TRBV2 to TRBJ1-1, with D unresolved. The germline V gene encodes CDR1 SNHLY and CDR2 FYNNEI. This CDR3 is built from 12 residues. Trimming stripped 5 bases from V and 8 bases from J, with 12 bases between. Here the CDR3 reads CASSPGMVEAFF. CDR3 in DNA: TGTGCCAGCAGTCCCGGGATGGTAGAAGCTTTCTTT.

This rearrangement joins TRBV6-5 to TRBJ1-1; D is possibly TRBD1 (5 bases). The V end was cut by 3 bases, the J end by 6 bases, with 8 bases between. The CDR3 contains 12 residues. Germline values: CDR1 MNHEY, CDR2 SVGAGI. CDR3 protein: CASSYSGAEAFF. The CDR3 DNA reads TGTGCCAGCAGTTATTCGGGGGCTGAAGCTTTCTTT.

The chain joins TRBV10-3 to TRBJ2-6, with D hard to call. Trimming shortened V by 0 bases and J by 2 bases, and 11 bases separated the two germline ends. The length of the CDR3 is 17 residues. The V gene's germline CDR1 is ENHRY and CDR2 SYGVKD. CDR3 sequence (DNA): TGTGCCATCAGTGAGTCCTCAGGAAGCACTGGGGCCAACGTCCTGACTTTC. This encodes CAISESSGSTGANVLTF.

The sample holds one count of this clone. This chain links TRBV7-2 with TRBJ1-1; TRBD1 aligns across 11 bases. The CDR3 sequence is 16 residues long. Trimming at V came to 3 bases and at J to 7 bases, leaving 10 bases not matched to a gene. Germline values: CDR1 SGHTA, CDR2 FQGNSA. As DNA, the CDR3 is TGTGCCAGCAGCTTTTGGACAGGGGGCGGTTTTGGTGAAGCTTTCTTT. This translates into CASSFWTGGGFGEAFF.

This clone was seen a handful of times. V is TRBV29-1 and J is TRBJ2-7; maybe TRBD2 (7 bases). CDR1 is SQVTM, CDR2 ANQGSEA, per germline. Trimming cost V 5 bases and J 4 bases, with 15 bases left between them. The CDR3 runs to 13 residues. CDR3 protein: CSVTTGRDYEQYF. The CDR3, as DNA: TGCAGCGTTACTACAGGGAGGGATTACGAGCAGTACTTC.

The CDR3 bases are TGTGCCAGCAGCAAAGCTGACAGGTCACACAATGAGCAGTTCTTC. Its protein product is CASSKADRSHNEQFF. This rearrangement joins TRBV21-1 to TRBJ2-1; the D call of TRBD1 is as the table states it, not checked on the DNA. TRBV21-1 is a pseudogene segment. The CDR3 extends over 15 amino acids.

This clone occurred once. Different DNA sequences within this sample yield the same CDR3. The chain is built from TRBV30 and TRBJ1-5; TRBD1 matches 7 bases. Germline values: CDR1 GTSNPN, CDR2 SVGIG (reference sequence). The CDR3 length is 13 residues. The junction had 4 bases not matched to a gene; V was cut back by 1 base and J by 7 bases. The CDR3 coding sequence is TGTGCCTGGAGTGGACAGGGAAACCAGCCCCAGCATTTT. This gives the protein CAWSGQGNQPQHF.

This clone was seen once. The J gene is TRBJ1-6, the V gene TRBV6-6; the D is unclear. This CDR3 is 14 amino acids long. V dropped 6 bases and J dropped 2 bases, with 8 bases sitting between them. Germline CDR1 is MNHNY and CDR2 is SVGAGI (reference sequence). The CDR3 is CASSPGTYNSPLHF. The CDR3 DNA reads as TGTGCCAGCAGCCCCGGGACCTATAATTCACCCCTCCACTTT.